This T cell receptor (beta chain) was retrieved from a study of T-cell reconstitution after alpha-beta-depleted transplantation in children. Study-wide results and limits: Several hundred rapidly expanded clones from non-depleted graft cells reportedly supplied alpha-beta T cells about two months post-transplant. Newly produced T cells mostly provided counts and TCRbeta diversity after one year, as hyperexpanded clones declined. The study traced high day-60 TCRbeta diversity in some patients to surviving recipient T cells and thymic progenitors.

The germline gives CDR1 DFQATT, CDR2 SNEGSKA (reference sequence). V lost 1 base, J lost 5 bases, and 24 bases stayed unmatched. The CDR3 is 21 residues long. Concerning this clonotype: Its antigen is not known.

Unique molecular identifiers were incorporated during preparation of the TCRbeta library. Using its own MiXCR run on the PCR reads, TCRdb lists one record per CDR3 protein. The sample holds fewer than 550,000 distinct CDR3 sequences, approximately 10% seen once. The sequence derives from a female patient younger than 10 who had a stem cell transplant for aplastic anemia, so the T cells may come from the graft donor. The rearrangement joins TRBV20-1 to TRBJ2-5; TRBD1 aligns across 11 bases. This specimen was PBMCs, mostly from graft donor cells, taken 180 days after TCRalphabeta/CD19-depleted stem cell transplant. CDR3: CSARGKGSRDRGTQQGETQYF. CDR3 nucleotides: TGCAGTGCTAGAGGCAAGGGCAGCCGGGACAGGGGGACCCAACAGGGGGAGACCCAGTACTTC.